Below, one T cell receptor (beta chain) is given with its context. Antigen specificity is unknown. Sequencing used immunoSEQ multiplex PCR; TCRdb keeps in-frame clones, though not all of them. Of approximately 150,000 clones listed, more than 80% are singletons. The data are from a study of T cell responses to AZD1222 COVID-19 vaccine. At the level of the study: Second doses that came at about 4 or about 12 weeks were put together. Study-wide results and limits: Possibly, clonal diversity was underestimated; donors were largely white British and included more females. When two AZD1222 doses had been given, Spike-specific TCR breadth and depth rose. Regions 160-218 and 743-854 dominated among vaccine-associated CD4 TCRs spanning spike.

The CDR3 covers 15 residues. Germline-derived CDR1 and CDR2 are SGHDT and YYEEEE. The V end was cut by 1 base, the J end by 5 bases, with 12 bases between. The sequence was obtained from an adult in good health. The source was peripheral blood, collected on day 0 of AZD1222 vaccination. The chain links TRBV5-6 to TRBJ1-4, with D tentatively TRBD1 (6 bases). DNA of the CDR3: TGTGCCAGCAGCTTGTTGGGGGCCGAGAATGAAAAACTGTTTTTT. Protein product: CASSLLGAENEKLFF.